The 32 T cell receptor beta chains below all came from one sample that was sequenced in a study of regulatory T cells in long-lasting Graves disease. Sequencing libraries for TCR beta were prepared with iRepertoire HTBI primers and Arm-PCR of CDR3 regions. TCRdb re-called the multiplex PCR reads through MiXCR, storing one row per CDR3 protein. This sample carries roughly 500,000 distinct CDR3 sequences, less than 25% of them seen once, and the ten largest clones take roughly 8%. Indicated time point: persistent/refractory GD, antithyroid drugs over 5 years with positive TRAb. From RNA extracted from PBMCs, the TCR library was made. The sample in question was peripheral blood mononuclear cells (PBMCs), obtained when the disease was refractory, from a patient treated with antithyroid drugs. All receptors come from a female donor with Graves disease.

This rearrangement joins TRBV3-1 to TRBJ1-1; the D is unclear. V was cut by 1 base and J by 5 bases, with 14 bases left in between. Germline lookup yields CDR1 LGHDT and CDR2 YNNKEL (reference sequence). The CDR3 runs 15 residues. CDR3 coding DNA: TGTGCCAGCAGCCAAGTTTCGGGTTCTCGGACTGAAGCTTTCTTT. Translated: CASSQVSGSRTEAFF.

This clonotype was found a few times. This chain uses TRBV27 with TRBJ2-7, with no clear D. The CDR3 is 16 amino acids. Per germline, CDR1 MNHEY and CDR2 SMNVEV (reference sequence). V shed 5 bases and J shed 0 bases, with 17 bases lying between them. The DNA for the CDR3 is TGTGCCAGCAGTCCCACGCCGGCCATATCCTCCTACGAGCAGTACTTC. This gives the protein CASSPTPAISSYEQYF.

Concerning this clonotype itself: The final CDR3 position lacks the conserved phenylalanine or tryptophan, pointing to a likely read error. The chain employs TRBV2 and TRBJ2-7; weak D call: TRBD2 (6 bases). Trimming cost V 7 bases and J 0 bases, with 13 bases left between them. The germline V gene encodes CDR1 SNHLY and CDR2 FYNNEI. The CDR3 is 14 amino acids. The CDR3 nucleotides are TGTGCCAGCAAGGAGGGCCCCGACTCCTACGAGCAGTACCTC. Its protein is CASKEGPDSYEQYL.

In its sample, this clonotype was seen many times. This chain joins TRBV12-3 or TRBV12-4 and TRBJ1-3; 8 nucleotides agree with TRBD1. CDR3 size: 16 residues. V dropped 0 bases and J dropped 0; count of bases not matched to a gene: 1. The CDR3 reads CASSLARGLSGNTIYF. DNA for the CDR3: TGTGCCAGCAGTTTAGCCAGGGGGCTCTCTGGAAACACCATATATTTT.

This clonotype was found once. The chain employs TRBV20-1 and TRBJ2-4, with D possibly being TRBD2 (6 bases). The CDR3 is made up of 18 amino acids. CDR1 is DFQATT, CDR2 SNEGSKA, per germline (reference sequence). V lost 3 bases and J lost 0, with 21 bases in between. For the CDR3, the DNA is TGCAGTGCTAGGGTTACCGGGACTCTCATTTTAGCCAAAAACATTCAGTACTTC. Its translation: CSARVTGTLILAKNIQYF.

A remark on this clonotype: A much larger clone lies one base from this, so it may be a read error. The rearrangement links TRBV29-1 to TRBJ1-1; D perhaps matches TRBD1 (5 bases). CDR1 and CDR2 from the germline V gene are SQVTM and ANQGSEA. This CDR3 region has 15 residues. Written as DNA, the CDR3 is TGCAGCGTCAACGGGCAGGGAGCAATGAACGCTGAAGCTTTCTTT. This sequence encodes CSVNGQGAMNAEAFF.

There are a few counts of this clonotype. CDR3 coding DNA: TGTGCCACCAGGTGGAGGCTGAACAGTCGCGGGAGGGCCCGGTCCTACGAGCAGTACTTC. Its translation: CATRWRLNSRGRARSYEQYF. J is TRBJ2-7 and V is TRBV24-1; the match to TRBD2 covers 9 bases. Germline values: CDR1 KGHDR, CDR2 SFDVKD. The CDR3 is made up of 20 amino acids. The ends lost 7 bases at V and 1 base at J; junction bases unmatched: 22.

This clonotype has at least ten counts. The V and J genes are TRBV15 and TRBJ2-7, with 9 bases matching TRBD1. This CDR3 has 18 residues. Per germline, CDR1 LNHNV and CDR2 YYDKDF (reference sequence). After removal of 1 base from V and 4 bases from J, the junction contained 14 bases not matched to a gene. For the CDR3, the DNA is TGTGCCACCAGCAGAGCTCGGGGCCTAGGGACAGGGAGGTACGAGCAGTACTTC. Amino acids: CATSRARGLGTGRYEQYF.

This sequence joins TRBV6-2 or TRBV6-3 and TRBJ2-7; 7 bases fit TRBD1. This CDR3 contains 13 residues. V dropped 7 bases and J dropped 4; count of bases not matched to a gene: 7. Per germline, CDR1 MNHEY and CDR2 SVGEGT. CDR3 protein: CASMRGLWYEQYF. CDR3 DNA: TGTGCCAGCATGAGGGGGCTCTGGTACGAGCAGTACTTC.

This clonotype was seen a single time. The rearrangement links TRBV24-1 to TRBJ1-5, with 10 bases matching TRBD1. The CDR3 length is 17 residues. V lost 5 bases and J lost 0; bases outside the gene matches: 6. The germline V gene has CDR1 KGHDR and CDR2 SFDVKD. As DNA, the CDR3 is TGTGCCACCAGTGTCCCGGGGACAGGGGCTAGCAATCAGCCCCAGCATTTT. It is translated as CATSVPGTGASNQPQHF.

The chain uses TRBV7-9 and TRBJ1-6, with D hard to call. Germline V gene data show CDR1 as SEHNR and CDR2 as FQNEAQ (reference sequence). The CDR3 sequence is 16 residues long. Trimming took off 3 bases at V and 7 bases at J, with 16 bases between the two ends. CDR3 protein: CASSLGSRAPNSPLHF. The CDR3 nucleotides are TGTGCCAGCAGCTTGGGTAGTCGAGCCCCGAATTCACCCCTCCACTTT.

This clonotype was observed a few times. CDR3 in DNA: TGTGCCATCTCGAAACAGGGGGGACCTCAGCCCCAGCATTTT. Residues: CAISKQGGPQPQHF. V usage is TRBV10-3 and J usage is TRBJ1-5; TRBD1 agrees at 8 bases. CDR1 is ENHRY and CDR2 is SYGVKD in the germline V gene. J lost 6 bases, V lost 8 bases, and 9 bases had no gene match. The CDR3 sequence is 14 residues long.

This clonotype was seen ten or more times. The chain recombines TRBV28 with TRBJ2-2, with 9 bases matching TRBD1. This CDR3 is built from 18 residues. Germline assignment: CDR1 MDHEN and CDR2 SYDVKM. J gave up 7 bases and V 6 bases, and 18 bases lay outside the gene matches. The CDR3 spells CASSPTRPGTGTGGELFF. The CDR3 DNA sequence: TGTGCCAGCAGCCCAACCCGCCCAGGGACAGGGACGGGCGGGGAGCTGTTTTTT.

V is TRBV25-1 and J is TRBJ2-2, with 7 bases that match TRBD2. This CDR3 region has 16 residues. CDR1 MGHDK and CDR2 SYGVNS come from the germline V gene. The V segment lost 3 bases and the J segment 0 bases; nucleotides outside the gene matches: 4. The CDR3 DNA reads as TGTGCCAGCAGTGAGGCTAGCGGATCGAACACCGGGGAGCTGTTTTTT. It encodes CASSEASGSNTGELFF.

In its sample, this clonotype was seen many times. The rearrangement uses TRBV6-2 or TRBV6-3 and TRBJ1-5; D unclear. Trimming stripped 2 bases from V and 6 bases from J, with 20 bases between. The V gene's germline CDR1 is MNHEY and CDR2 SVGEGT. This CDR3 comprises 17 residues. The CDR3 loop reads CASSYEAGEGMVQPQHF. In DNA form, the CDR3 reads TGTGCCAGCAGTTACGAAGCGGGAGAGGGAATGGTTCAGCCCCAGCATTTT.

This clonotype was seen at least ten times. The chain is built from TRBV12-3 or TRBV12-4 and TRBJ1-4; D unclear. V was cut by 5 bases and J by 0 bases, with 13 bases left in between. The CDR3 runs to 16 residues. In DNA form, the CDR3 reads TGTGCCAGCAGTCCACCCCGGGCTGCAACTAATGAAAAACTGTTTTTT. Translated, it gives CASSPPRAATNEKLFF.

A few counts support this clonotype. The chain couples TRBV6-1 to TRBJ2-5, with 9 bases that match TRBD1. Germline CDR1 reads MNHNS; CDR2 reads SASEGT. Unmatched junction bases numbered 9, after V lost 6 bases and J lost 7 bases. The CDR3 loop spans 14 amino acids. CDR3 amino acids: CASRSTGGAGTQYF. CDR3 nucleotides: TGTGCCAGCAGGTCTACAGGGGGCGCGGGGACCCAGTACTTC.

The rearrangement uses TRBV6-1 and TRBJ1-1; D is perhaps TRBD1 (6 bases). Trimming stripped 0 bases from V and 4 bases from J, with 12 bases between. This CDR3 is built from 15 residues. In germline, CDR1 is MNHNS, CDR2 SASEGT. This CDR3 is CASSEALLGATEAFF. CDR3 DNA: TGTGCCAGCAGTGAAGCCCTTTTGGGGGCCACTGAAGCTTTCTTT.

The chain links TRBV5-6 to TRBJ2-7; D call uncertain. Germline CDR1 and CDR2: SGHDT and YYEEEE. CDR3 size: 14 residues. V lost 0 bases to trimming and J lost 10 bases, with 17 bases between them. The chain's CDR3 is CASSLAPRASEQYF. Written as DNA, the CDR3 is TGTGCCAGCAGCTTGGCACCTAGGGCGTCGGAACAGTACTTC.

The chain has TRBV12-3 or TRBV12-4 and TRBJ2-2, with 8 bases fitting TRBD2. This CDR3 region has 15 residues. The J segment lost 4 bases and the V segment lost 4 bases, leaving 5 bases of the junction unmatched. CDR3 bases: TGTGCCAGCAGTTCTAGCGGGCTCGCCACCGGGGAGCTGTTTTTT. Its protein is CASSSSGLATGELFF.

In its sample, this clonotype was seen many times. The CDR3 here is CASSLGTGGGTGELFF. CDR3 coding DNA: TGTGCCAGCAGTTTGGGCACAGGGGGCGGGACCGGGGAGCTGTTTTTT. This rearrangement joins TRBV12-3 or TRBV12-4 to TRBJ2-2; 9 bases fit TRBD1. The CDR3 has 16 amino acids. Germline trimming cut 3 bases from V and 5 bases from J; bases unmatched to any gene: 7.

This rearrangement joins TRBV7-8 to TRBJ2-7, with TRBD2 identical over 10 bases. The CDR3 totals 14 residues. V shed 5 bases, J shed 2 bases, and the junction held 3 bases outside the gene matches. Looked up from germline, CDR1 is SGHVS and CDR2 is FQNEAQ. The CDR3 coding sequence is TGTGCCAGCAGCCAGCGGGAGGGCCCCTACGAGCAGTACTTC. Residues: CASSQREGPYEQYF.

This clonotype has ten or more counts. This sequence joins TRBV4-1 and TRBJ1-1, with a weak D call TRBD1 (5 bases). The V and J ends lost 4 bases and 6 bases respectively, with 18 bases between them. CDR1 MGHRA and CDR2 YSYEKL come from the germline V gene. This CDR3 region has 15 residues. Written as DNA, the CDR3 is TGCGCCAGCAGCCCCACCTCGGGGGGAAGGGCTGAAGCTTTCTTT. It specifies CASSPTSGGRAEAFF.

This clonotype was detected ten times or more. The V and J genes are TRBV6-2 or TRBV6-3 and TRBJ1-1; D is unclear. CDR1 MNHEY and CDR2 SVGEGT come from the germline V gene. V lost 2 bases, J lost 7 bases, and 20 bases lay in between. CDR3 length equals 16 residues. The CDR3 bases are TGTGCCAGCAGTTACCCCTCACCCGCATCCCAGAGTGAAGCTTTCTTT. Its translation: CASSYPSPASQSEAFF.

In its sample, this clonotype was seen many times. This sequence joins TRBV11-2 and TRBJ2-5; TRBD2 matches 7 bases. Trimming took 2 bases from V and 1 from J; bases not matched to a gene: 4. CDR1 and CDR2 from the germline V gene are SGHAT and FQNNGV. This CDR3 has 15 residues. The CDR3 nucleotides read TGTGCCAGCAGCTTACCCTCTAGCGGCCAAGAGACCCAGTACTTC. Residues: CASSLPSSGQETQYF.

This clonotype was counted only a few times. The J gene is TRBJ2-7, the V gene TRBV5-1; D is possibly TRBD2 (6 bases). The V gene lost 4 bases and the J gene lost 2 bases, with 13 bases spanning the gap. Per germline, CDR1 SGHRS and CDR2 YFSETQ. This CDR3 is 14 amino acids long. The CDR3 protein is CASSSPGETYEQYF. Here the CDR3 DNA reads TGCGCCAGCAGCAGCCCGGGGGAAACCTACGAGCAGTACTTC.

This clonotype was observed a few times. The J gene is TRBJ1-1, the V gene TRBV14; D may be TRBD1 (6 bases). V was pared by 1 base and J by 5 bases, with 11 bases between. The CDR3 spans 14 residues. Germline V gene lookup returns CDR1 SGHDN and CDR2 FVKESK. This chain's CDR3 is CASSQVPQGTEAFF. The DNA for the CDR3 is TGTGCCAGCAGCCAAGTTCCCCAGGGGACTGAAGCTTTCTTT.

The chain has TRBV6-2 or TRBV6-3 and TRBJ1-5, with TRBD1 identical over 8 bases. The ends lost 8 bases at V and 2 bases at J; junction bases unmatched: 2. This CDR3 has 13 residues. CDR1 is MNHEY, CDR2 SVGEGT, per germline. The CDR3 here is CASLGQGNQPQHF. The CDR3 DNA sequence: TGTGCCAGCTTGGGACAGGGCAATCAGCCCCAGCATTTT.

This clonotype was seen a handful of times. The chain combines TRBV19 with TRBJ1-2; D is ambiguous. V dropped 0 bases and J dropped 3 bases, with 11 bases sitting between them. CDR1 and CDR2 from the germline V gene are LNHDA and SQIVND (reference sequence). This CDR3 region has 15 residues. The CDR3 sequence: CASSIENSRHYGYTF. For the CDR3, the DNA is TGTGCCAGTAGTATAGAGAACAGTCGGCACTATGGCTACACCTTC.

The chain carries TRBV7-9 and TRBJ1-5, with 10 bases identical to TRBD1. The CDR3 runs 16 residues. J gave up 7 bases and V 6 bases, and 12 bases lay outside the gene matches. Germline V CDR1 and CDR2: SEHNR, FQNEAQ (reference sequence). For the CDR3, the DNA is TGTGCCAGCAGTCTAGGGGACAGGGGAGTTGGGCAGCCCCAGCATTTT. It is translated as CASSLGDRGVGQPQHF.

In its sample, this clonotype was seen many times. DNA for the CDR3: TGTGCCTGGACGCCGTCGGGCGGCACTGAAGCTTTCTTT. Translating it yields CAWTPSGGTEAFF. The rearrangement links TRBV30 to TRBJ1-1, with D unclear. The CDR3 is 13 amino acids. Germline-derived CDR1 and CDR2 are GTSNPN and SVGIG (reference sequence). V was trimmed by 4 bases and J by 4 bases, leaving 13 bases between them.

This clonotype was counted ten times or more. This sequence joins TRBV9 and TRBJ2-7, with TRBD1 matching over 8 bases. The germline V gene has CDR1 SGDLS and CDR2 YYNGEE. The CDR3 has 15 residues. V shed 0 bases and J 5 bases; nucleotides not matched to a gene: 7. The CDR3 DNA sequence: TGTGCCAGCAGCGTAGGGGCAGGGGGCTTCGACGAGCAGTACTTC. Translation gives CASSVGAGGFDEQYF.